This is a list of T cell receptor beta chains from one sample in a study of T cells after yellow fever vaccination. TCRdb fed the 5' RACE reads into MiXCR, producing one record per CDR3 protein. The sample comprises 300,000 to 400,000 distinct CDR3 sequences, 8.1% of which are singletons, and approximately 15% rests with the top ten. The sequencing used PBMCs, collected approximately 47 days after the first yellow fever vaccination. These receptors all come from a man aged 18 to 29 who received the YFV17D yellow fever vaccine. Both conserved end residues are part of each CDR3. Clone sizes are given selectively: once, few, many, or a class where the clone is expanded.

V: TRBV20-1
size: -
CDR3: CSAREGGAEAFF

V: TRBV28
size: few
CDR3: CASSLVSPFQPQHF

V: TRBV6-1
size: -
CDR3: CASTDSGGATDTQYF

V: TRBV5-1
size: -
CDR3: CASSYHPLTTGEETQYF

V: TRBV4-1
size: -
CDR3: CASSQDVPSPQRGHNEQFF

V: TRBV6-2/TRBV6-3
size: many
CDR3: CASRSTGQGLREQYF

V: TRBV29-1
size: many
CDR3: CSVEDASGSRETQYF

V: TRBV7-2
size: -
CDR3: CASMDRDLEKQFF

V: TRBV10-3
size: few
CDR3: CAISESLLNTEAFF

V: TRBV5-5
size: few
CDR3: CASSPNPTGNTEAFF

V: TRBV10-3
size: -
CDR3: CAISVYNEQFF

V: TRBV10-3
size: -
CDR3: CAISGTDRQYF

V: TRBV2
size: -
CDR3: CASSEFPEKGF

V: TRBV18
size: -
CDR3: CASVTGRTSSYNEQFF

V: TRBV7-3
size: -
CDR3: CASSYGTGGATGELFF

V: TRBV6-1
size: -
CDR3: CASSSLERETQYF

V: TRBV9
size: few
CDR3: CASSSRLALGDEQYF

V: TRBV28
size: -
CDR3: CASSLPFRDSLGEKLFF

V: TRBV7-2
size: -
CDR3: CASSPMGTNTEAFF

V: TRBV20-1
size: few
CDR3: CSASSFGLYNEQFF

V: TRBV11-2
size: -
CDR3: CASSLDLVWDRGLYQHEQYF

V: TRBV29-1
size: few
CDR3: CSVTTGLAGGRGKDTQYF

V: TRBV7-2
size: -
CDR3: CASSGLFGGLDEQFF

V: TRBV20-1
size: few
CDR3: CSARRGGYEQYF